This entry lists 10 T cell receptor beta chains sequenced from one sample in a study of T cells in localized non-small cell lung cancer. The data were produced by immunoSEQ multiplex PCR, yet TCRdb's version contains in-frame clones alone and is incomplete. The data hold about 52,000 clones, with around 80% observed a single time. The material sequenced was PBMCs, taken before any cancer treatment. These receptors were collected from a woman aged 35-70 years with stage II lung adenocarcinoma.

The J gene is TRBJ1-3, the V gene TRBV5-1; 10 bases agree with TRBD1. Germline V gene sequence: CDR1 SGHRS, CDR2 YFSETQ. This CDR3 spans 15 amino acids. The ends lost 4 bases at V and 4 bases at J; junction bases unmatched: 5. As DNA, the CDR3 is TGCGCCAGCAGCACGGGGACAGGGGTAGGAAACACCATATATTTT. This gives the protein CASSTGTGVGNTIYF.

The chain couples TRBV6-5 to TRBJ2-2; 8 bases match TRBD1. V trimming: 6 bases; J trimming: 6 bases; junction bases outside the gene matches: 6. The CDR3 runs to 14 residues. Germline V gene lookup returns CDR1 MNHEY and CDR2 SVGAGI. The CDR3 bases are TGTGCCAGCAGGAGACAGGGGATGGCCGGGGAGCTGTTTTTT. It specifies CASRRQGMAGELFF.

The CDR3 spells CASSGTGEGSKQYF. The CDR3 DNA follows: TGTGCCAGCAGCGGGACAGGGGAAGGTTCGAAGCAGTACTTC. J is TRBJ2-7 and V is TRBV2, with TRBD1 matching over 10 bases. V lost 6 bases, J lost 8 bases, and 10 bases stayed unmatched. The CDR3 loop spans 14 amino acids. Germline assignment: CDR1 SNHLY and CDR2 FYNNEI.

The V gene is TRBV5-8, the J gene TRBJ1-2; D remains unclear. CDR3 size: 12 residues. Trimming stripped 4 bases from V and 6 bases from J, with 10 bases between. CDR1 and CDR2 from the germline V gene are SGHTS and YDEGEE. CDR3 region: CASSRTVDGYTF. CDR3 coding DNA: TGTGCCAGCAGCCGCACAGTTGATGGCTACACCTTC. The full variable domain, with the rest looked up from reference TRBV5-8 and TRBJ1-2, is EAGVTQSPTHLIKTRGQQATLRCSPISGHTSVYWYQQALGLGLQFLLWYDEGEERNRGNFPPRFSGRQFPNYSSELNVNALELEDSALYLCASSRTVDGYTFGSGTRLTVV.

The chain couples TRBV27 to TRBJ2-5, with D uncertain. V was trimmed by 0 bases and J by 3 bases, leaving 23 bases between them. The CDR3 is 19 residues long. CDR1 is MNHEY and CDR2 is SMNVEV in the germline V gene (reference sequence). Here the CDR3 DNA reads TGTGCCAGCAGTTTATCCGCCCGAGGTGTGGGCGCACACAAAGAGACCCAGTACTTC. Amino acid sequence: CASSLSARGVGAHKETQYF.

The sample holds many counts of this clone. This sequence joins TRBV28 and TRBJ1-4; D may be TRBD1 (5 bases). The CDR3 spans 16 residues. Trimming took off 6 bases at V and 6 bases at J, with 20 bases between the two ends. Germline V gives CDR1 MDHEN, CDR2 SYDVKM. The CDR3 spells CASSRLTQAGDEKLFF. The CDR3 DNA follows: TGTGCCAGCAGCCGACTAACACAGGCCGGAGATGAAAAACTGTTTTTT.

The chain couples TRBV9 to TRBJ2-7; 7 positions agree with TRBD1. Germline assignment: CDR1 SGDLS and CDR2 YYNGEE. Losses at the gene ends were 4 bases for V and 5 bases for J; bases not matched to a gene: 6. This CDR3 has 13 residues. The CDR3: CASSTWTGNEQYF. The CDR3 DNA sequence: TGTGCCAGCAGCACCTGGACAGGAAACGAGCAGTACTTC.

The V call is TRBV27, the J call TRBJ2-1, with TRBD1 matching 10 bases. Trimming took 6 bases from V and 6 from J; bases not matched to a gene: 8. In germline, CDR1 is MNHEY, CDR2 SMNVEV (reference sequence). The CDR3 consists of 15 residues. The CDR3 loop is CASSPPGTGVNEQFF. The CDR3 region has the DNA TGTGCCAGCAGCCCGCCCGGGACAGGGGTCAATGAGCAGTTCTTC.

The chain recombines TRBV5-1 with TRBJ2-1, with D possibly being TRBD1 (5 bases). There are 14 residues in the CDR3. Germline CDR1 reads SGHRS; CDR2 reads YFSETQ. The V gene lost 0 bases and the J gene lost 1 base, with 5 bases spanning the gap. For the CDR3, the DNA is TGCGCCAGCAGCTTGGACAGGTCCTACAATGAGCAGTTCTTC. Protein sequence: CASSLDRSYNEQFF.

The chain uses TRBV11-2 and TRBJ2-1, with TRBD1 matching over 8 bases. Germline V lookup: CDR1 SGHAT, CDR2 FQNNGV. The ends lost 7 bases at V and 8 bases at J; junction bases unmatched: 13. This CDR3 region has 15 residues. CDR3 sequence reads: CASTPRGTGGDEQFF. The CDR3 DNA sequence: TGTGCCAGCACCCCACGAGGGACAGGTGGCGATGAGCAGTTCTTC.